These 2 T cell receptor beta chains share one sample of origin, sequenced in a study of blood T cell repertoires in COVID-19. TCRdb's table, derived via immunoSEQ multiplex PCR, lists solely in-frame clones and lacks some. The sample consists of 150,000 to 200,000 clones, about 92% of them appearing once. The sample consisted of peripheral blood. These receptors were collected from a man aged 60 to 69 with active or convalescent COVID-19.

CDR3 amino acids: CASSEQTLLTGELFF. The CDR3 bases are TGCGCCAGCAGTGAGCAGACGCTACTAACCGGGGAGCTGTTTTTT. The chain employs TRBV10-1 and TRBJ2-2; D unclear. Germline V gene sequence: CDR1 WNHNN, CDR2 SYGVQD (reference sequence). V dropped 2 bases and J dropped 5 bases, with 12 bases sitting between them. There are 15 residues in the CDR3.

This clone was observed a single time. The chain combines TRBV18 with TRBJ2-2; D may be TRBD1 (5 bases). Trimming cost V 8 bases and J 1 base, with 14 bases left between them. The CDR3 is made up of 15 amino acids. Germline V gene lookup returns CDR1 KGHSH and CDR2 LQKENI. The chain's CDR3 is CASGGGAVNTGELFF. The CDR3 DNA is TGTGCCAGCGGTGGTGGGGCGGTGAACACCGGGGAGCTGTTTTTT.